Presented here are 11 T cell receptor beta chains from one specimen sequenced in a study of early T cells in non-severe SARS-CoV-2 infection. TCRdb analysed the 5' RACE reads with MiXCR anew, one entry per CDR3 protein. The sample lists about 120,000 distinct CDR3 sequences, 10% to 15% occurring once. The specimen comprised whole blood, sampled at baseline. These receptor sequences come from an adult who was a healthcare worker with PCR-confirmed SARS-CoV-2 infection or an uninfected control (not recorded which).

The chain combines TRBV6-5 with TRBJ2-3, with D perhaps matching TRBD1 (6 bases). The germline V gene encodes CDR1 MNHEY and CDR2 SVGAGI. V dropped 7 bases and J dropped 2 bases, with 13 bases sitting between them. The CDR3 runs to 14 residues. CDR3 protein: CASTDRRPTDTQYF. CDR3 in DNA: TGTGCCAGCACCGACAGGAGGCCCACAGATACGCAGTATTTT.

This clonotype showed up just a few times. The V call is TRBV28, the J call TRBJ2-1; TRBD2 agrees at 11 bases. This CDR3 contains 15 residues. Per the germline V gene, CDR1 is MDHEN and CDR2 is SYDVKM. The J segment lost 4 bases and the V segment lost 5 bases, leaving 4 bases of the junction unmatched. The CDR3 nucleotides read TGTGCCAGCAGTGAGACTAGCGGGATATACAATGAGCAGTTCTTC. It yields the protein CASSETSGIYNEQFF.

The rearrangement uses TRBV12-3 or TRBV12-4 and TRBJ1-1; weak D call: TRBD1 (6 bases). This CDR3 is built from 17 residues. The V gene lost 3 bases and the J gene lost 0 bases, with 17 bases spanning the gap. The CDR3 DNA is TGTGCCAGCAGTTTCTTAGGAGGGGGACTGATGAACACTGAAGCTTTCTTT. Translating it yields CASSFLGGGLMNTEAFF.

The chain joins TRBV2 to TRBJ2-1, with D perhaps TRBD2 (6 bases). CDR3 size: 14 residues. Germline loops: CDR1 SNHLY, CDR2 FYNNEI. The V gene lost 2 bases and the J gene lost 3 bases, with 8 bases spanning the gap. The DNA of the CDR3 is TGTGCCAGCAGTGAAAAAGCGGGCTACAATGAGCAGTTCTTC. Translation: CASSEKAGYNEQFF.

The V call is TRBV29-1, the J call TRBJ1-2, with 7 bases aligning to TRBD1. Germline CDR1 is SQVTM and CDR2 is ANQGSEA. V was clipped by 6 bases and J by 6 bases; unmatched bases: 7. The length of the CDR3 is 12 residues. CDR3 sequence (DNA): TGCAGCGTCAAAGGACAGGCGAATGGCTACACCTTC. This gives the protein CSVKGQANGYTF.

Ten or more counts support this clonotype. The V call is TRBV6-1, the J call TRBJ1-6; D is possibly TRBD1 (5 bases). CDR1 is MNHNS and CDR2 is SASEGT in the germline V gene. This CDR3 comprises 15 residues. With 4 bases removed from V and 3 bases from J, the gap between germline ends came to 10 bases. Here the CDR3 DNA reads TGTGCCAGCAGTGTGGGACTGATCTATAATTCACCCCTCCACTTT. Translating gives CASSVGLIYNSPLHF.

V usage is TRBV28 and J usage is TRBJ1-2; D possibly corresponds to TRBD1 (6 bases). CDR1 and CDR2 (germline): MDHEN, SYDVKM. The CDR3 has 11 amino acids. Trimming stripped 6 bases from V and 5 bases from J, with 7 bases between. DNA for the CDR3: TGTGCCAGCAGCCAGGGGTATGGCTACACCTTC. Protein: CASSQGYGYTF.

This clonotype was counted between two and nine times. The chain combines TRBV11-2 with TRBJ2-1; D unclear. Germline CDR1 reads SGHAT; CDR2 reads FQNNGV. The CDR3 has 12 residues. Trimming left V 5 bases short and J 3 bases short, with 5 bases between. The CDR3 spells CASSVGYNEQFF. DNA for the CDR3: TGTGCCAGCAGCGTAGGCTACAATGAGCAGTTCTTC.

This clonotype has only a few counts. The chain uses TRBV11-1 and TRBJ2-1; D is undetermined. Between the trimmed V and J ends, which lost 3 bases and 8 bases, there was a span of 11 bases. Germline V gene data show CDR1 as SGHAT and CDR2 as FQDESV (reference sequence). The CDR3 runs 13 residues. Written as DNA, the CDR3 is TGTGCCAGCAGCTTCGGGCTTCGGGATGAGCAGTTCTTC. Translation: CASSFGLRDEQFF.

V gene TRBV27 combines with J gene TRBJ2-7, with 15 bases fitting TRBD2. The V gene end was trimmed by 7 bases and the J gene end by 2 bases; junction bases not matched to a gene: 9. The CDR3 spans 17 residues. The germline V gene encodes CDR1 MNHEY and CDR2 SMNVEV (reference sequence). The CDR3 DNA reads as TGTGCCAGCACCCCTGGGACTAGCGGGAGGCTAGCCTACGAGCAGTACTTC. Residues: CASTPGTSGRLAYEQYF.

This clonotype was detected a few times. The J gene is TRBJ2-3, the V gene TRBV24-1; TRBD2 matches at 10 bases. The length of the CDR3 is 16 residues. With 2 bases clipped from V and 5 bases from J, the junction kept 6 bases outside the gene matches. The germline V gene has CDR1 KGHDR and CDR2 SFDVKD. As DNA, the CDR3 is TGTGCCACCAGTGATTACCAGCGGGAGGGCCTAGATACGCAGTATTTT. Protein sequence: CATSDYQREGLDTQYF.